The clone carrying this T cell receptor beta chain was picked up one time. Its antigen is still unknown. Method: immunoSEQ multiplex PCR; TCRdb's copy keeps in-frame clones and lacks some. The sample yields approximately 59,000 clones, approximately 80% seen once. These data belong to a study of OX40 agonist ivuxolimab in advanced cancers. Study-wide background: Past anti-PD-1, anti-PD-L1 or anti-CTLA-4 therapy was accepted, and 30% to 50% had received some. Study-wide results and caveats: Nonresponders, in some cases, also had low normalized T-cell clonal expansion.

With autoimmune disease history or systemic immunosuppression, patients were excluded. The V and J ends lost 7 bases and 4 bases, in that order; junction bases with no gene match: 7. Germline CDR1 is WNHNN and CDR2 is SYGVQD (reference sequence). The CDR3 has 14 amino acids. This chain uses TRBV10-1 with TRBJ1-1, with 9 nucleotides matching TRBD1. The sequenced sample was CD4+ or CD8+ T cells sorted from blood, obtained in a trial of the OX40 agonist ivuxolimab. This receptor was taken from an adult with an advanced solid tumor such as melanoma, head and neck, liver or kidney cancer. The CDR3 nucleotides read TGCGCCAGCAAGCCTGACAGGGGGATCACTGAAGCTTTCTTT. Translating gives CASKPDRGITEAFF.